The T cell receptor (beta chain) described here comes from a study of T cells expressing NK-cell markers. Background on the study: Sorted CD3+CD56+NKG2C+, CD3+CD56+NKG2C- and CD3+CD56-NKG2C+ T-cell subsets were beta-chain profiled. Study-wide points: In four donors, these clonotypes also led the CD3+CD56-NKG2C+ fraction. Roughly 1.0-7.0% of CD8+ T cells in several donors belonged to dominant NKG2C+ clonotypes.

Comment on this clonotype: Antigen specificity is unknown.

TCRdb processed the 5' RACE reads again and assigns one entry to each CDR3 protein, with no DNA. The sample data list some 440,000 distinct CDR3 sequences. The CDR3 sequence is 11 residues long. In germline, CDR1 is SQVTM, CDR2 ANQGSEA. This TCR was sampled from a woman aged 45-60 years in good health. What was sequenced was blood T cells: a sorted CD56 or NKG2C T cell subset, CD4+ or CD8+ T cells, or bulk PBMC T cells (not recorded which). This sequence joins TRBV29-1 and TRBJ2-2. The CDR3 is CSVGHTGELFF.